This T cell receptor beta chain comes out of a study of neurological immune-mediated disorders (dated by TCRdb to the late 2010s). Regarding the study in general: Among the approximately 34 multiple sclerosis patients, roughly 31 had relapsing-remitting MS and 3 had secondary progressive MS. Peripheral blood TCR-beta repertoires from HTLV-I-associated myelopathy (HAM/TSP) patients, multiple sclerosis patients and healthy controls were compared by UMI-based sequencing. The roughly 110 TCR-beta libraries included longitudinal samples, technical triplicates and paired sorted CD4+ and CD8+ T-cell subsets alongside PBMC samples. The cohort included 60 to 75 subjects: about 15 with HAM/TSP, around 35 with multiple sclerosis, and around 20 healthy controls.

cDNA was synthesized by template-switch 5'RACE using a primer with a 10-nucleotide random unique molecular identifier that tagged each TCR transcript. Every sequencing run yielded over 160 million TCR-beta sequences covering 15-18 subjects. Total RNA was extracted with the RNeasy kit. Using the KAPA Real-time Library Amplification kit, TCR-beta VDJ regions were amplified with primers for the TCR constant region and the 5'RACE anchor. Sample indexes and Illumina adaptors were added in a first PCR, and a second PCR then increased library yield. After purification with Ampure beads, the TCR product of roughly 650 bp was size-selected on a 2% E-gel SizeSelection system. Before pooling, libraries had their quality checked on a Bioanalyzer, their concentration measured with Qubit, and their quantity determined with the Kapa Library Quantification kit. An Illumina HiSeq 2500 sequenced the libraries paired-end 2 x 150 bp. To increase sequence diversity, 25-30% phiX was spiked into each library pool. As for the original processing: Quality-filtered reads were processed with the UMI-based MiGEC pipeline, which removed over 85% of raw TCR sequences during error correction. IMGT germline references were used for alignment of VDJ genes, and clonotypes were defined by a unique CDR3 amino acid sequence together with V-J genes. Clonal expansion, Shannon diversity, and CDR3 relatedness (CalcPairwiseDistances, ClusterSamples) were evaluated with VDJtools, and phylogenetic trees were built with CLCbio workbench. Expanded clones were defined as having at least 8 unique UMIs, based on coefficient-of-variation modelling across technical triplicates. TCRdb trimmed public reads at Q25 via fastp, called clones via MiXCR and kept in-frame beta chains. Identical CDR3 protein sequences are pooled into one entry, listed with their most common genes and DNA. TCRdb's processing, not the authors' own work, is the source of the V and J calls. The sample table lists about 52,000 distinct CDR3 sequences, around 4% of them with a count of one. The ten largest clonotypes hold roughly 7.1% of the sample.

Reading the germline V gene gives CDR1 MNHEY and CDR2 SVGEGT. The CDR3 spans 13 residues, from the cysteine through the phenylalanine. Of the read, only the CDR3 DNA is kept; its 39 bases are in frame from base 1. The trim is 11 bases for V and 6 bases for J, with a gap of 18 bases between the germline ends. The research as a whole found: TCR clonal expansion was highest in HAM/TSP patients and lowest in MS patients, with MS patients falling below even healthy controls. In a phylogenetic analysis, the repertoires of 18 out of 34 MS patients fell into a single cluster of related CDR3 sequences, pointing to a possible signature at the repertoire level. The MS cluster showed no association with clinical or MRI features, and the authors stated that larger cohorts are needed. Expanded clones from different subjects shared no identical CDR3 amino acid sequences, which suggests that TCR-beta repertoires were private in all groups.

This clonotype was recorded many times. It lacks a known antigen. Base qualities are not provided; no much larger clone lies one nucleotide away. Libraries from unsorted PBMCs were made from 2 million PBMCs kept in RNAlater at -80 degrees C until RNA extraction. Multiple sclerosis patients were enrolled in a US clinical protocol under which disease progression was evaluated by magnetic resonance imaging. PBMCs were separated from peripheral blood using Ficoll-Hypaque density gradient centrifugation and then cryopreserved in liquid nitrogen. This clonotype was sampled from a man in his 60s with multiple sclerosis. Sample: PBMCs. The V and J segments used are TRBV6-2 or TRBV6-3 and TRBJ2-3, with the D call perhaps TRBD1 or TRBD2, as 5 bases match in each case. The DNA is as follows: TGTGCCTGTCTCGGGACGAGAAGGGATACGCAGTATTTT. It codes for CACLGTRRDTQYF.